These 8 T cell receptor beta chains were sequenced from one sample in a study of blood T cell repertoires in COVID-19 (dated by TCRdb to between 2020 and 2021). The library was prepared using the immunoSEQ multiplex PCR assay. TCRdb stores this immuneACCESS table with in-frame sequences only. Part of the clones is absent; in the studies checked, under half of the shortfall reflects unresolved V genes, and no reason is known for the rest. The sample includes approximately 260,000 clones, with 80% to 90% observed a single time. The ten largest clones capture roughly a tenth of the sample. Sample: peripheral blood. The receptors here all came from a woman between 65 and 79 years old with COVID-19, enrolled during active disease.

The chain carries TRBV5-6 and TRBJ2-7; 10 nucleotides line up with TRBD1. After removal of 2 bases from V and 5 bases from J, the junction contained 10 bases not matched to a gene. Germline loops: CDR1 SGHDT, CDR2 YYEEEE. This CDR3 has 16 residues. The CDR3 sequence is CASSLIFPGQGNEQYF. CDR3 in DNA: TGTGCCAGCAGCTTAATTTTCCCGGGACAGGGGAACGAGCAGTACTTC.

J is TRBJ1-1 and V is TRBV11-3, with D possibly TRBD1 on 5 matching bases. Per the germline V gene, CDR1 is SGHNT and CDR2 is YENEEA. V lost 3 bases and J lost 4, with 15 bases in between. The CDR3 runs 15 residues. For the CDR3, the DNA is TGTGCCAGCAGCTTTGGCCCTCGGGGGAGCACTGAAGCTTTCTTT. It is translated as CASSFGPRGSTEAFF.

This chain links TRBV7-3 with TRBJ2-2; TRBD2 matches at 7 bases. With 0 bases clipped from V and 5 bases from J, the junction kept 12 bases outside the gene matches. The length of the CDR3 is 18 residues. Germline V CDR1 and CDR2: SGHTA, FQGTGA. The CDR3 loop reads CASSLTGTTEAGTGELFF. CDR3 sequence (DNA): TGTGCCAGCAGCTTAACAGGGACTACAGAGGCGGGTACCGGGGAGCTGTTTTTT. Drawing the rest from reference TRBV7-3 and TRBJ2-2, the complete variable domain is GAGVSQTPSNKVTEKGKYVELRCDPISGHTALYWYRQSLGQGPEFLIYFQGTGAADDSGLPNDRFFAVRPEGSVSTLKIQRTERGDSAVYLCASSLTGTTEAGTGELFFGEGSRLTVL.

The CDR3 DNA sequence: TGTGCCAGCAGTTCCACAGGGGAAGGCTACACCTTC. Amino acid sequence: CASSSTGEGYTF. V gene TRBV6-2 or TRBV6-3 combines with J gene TRBJ1-2; TRBD1 agrees at 7 bases. There are 12 residues in the CDR3. The V and J ends lost 4 bases and 8 bases, in that order; junction bases with no gene match: 4. The germline gives CDR1 MNHEY, CDR2 SVGEGT.

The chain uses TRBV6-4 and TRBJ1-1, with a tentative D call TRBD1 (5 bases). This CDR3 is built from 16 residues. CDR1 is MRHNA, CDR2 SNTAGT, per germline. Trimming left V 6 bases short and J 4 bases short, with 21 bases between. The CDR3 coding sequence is TGTGCCAGCAGGGCTAAGGGGATCGGGAGGCGCACTGAAGCTTTCTTT. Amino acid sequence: CASRAKGIGRRTEAFF.

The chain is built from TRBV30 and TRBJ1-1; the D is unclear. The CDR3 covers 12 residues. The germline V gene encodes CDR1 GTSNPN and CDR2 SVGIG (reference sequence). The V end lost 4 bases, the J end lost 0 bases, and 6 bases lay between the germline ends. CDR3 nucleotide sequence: TGTGCCTGGACTAATATGAACACTGAAGCTTTCTTT. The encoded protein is CAWTNMNTEAFF.

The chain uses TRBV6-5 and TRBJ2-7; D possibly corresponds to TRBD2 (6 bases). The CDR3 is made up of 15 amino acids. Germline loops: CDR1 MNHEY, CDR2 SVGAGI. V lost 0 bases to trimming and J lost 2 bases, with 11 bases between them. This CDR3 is CASSYSISGPYEQYF. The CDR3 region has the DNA TGTGCCAGCAGTTACTCGATTAGCGGTCCCTACGAGCAGTACTTC.

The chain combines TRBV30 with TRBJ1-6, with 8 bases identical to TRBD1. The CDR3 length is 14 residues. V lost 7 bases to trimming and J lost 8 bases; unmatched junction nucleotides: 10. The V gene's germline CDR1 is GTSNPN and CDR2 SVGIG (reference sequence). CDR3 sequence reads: CAYSDGQGDSPLHF. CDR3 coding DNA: TGTGCCTACAGTGATGGACAGGGAGATTCACCCCTCCACTTT.